A selection of T cell receptor beta chains follows, all from one sample in a study of cytomegalovirus exposure and HLA in healthy donors. The protocol was immunoSEQ multiplex PCR, while the TCRdb copy is restricted to in-frame clones and leaves out a portion. The sample comprises roughly 100,000 clones, over 12% of which are singletons, and about 0.8% rests with the top ten. The sequenced material came from PBMCs. The receptor set was obtained from a female donor in good health and CMV-seronegative. Both conserved end residues are part of each CDR3. The D gene is left open where the match is weak. Clone size is not always given. Where it is, it says once, few, many or a class for expanded clones.

d_call	v_call	clone_size	j_call	cdr3_aa	cdr3_nt
TRBD1	TRBV7-2	few	TRBJ1-6	CASSLGQAYNSPLHF	TGTGCCAGCAGCTTGGGACAGGCCTATAATTCACCCCTCCACTTT
TRBD2	TRBV12-5	-	TRBJ2-1	CASGYGDSGGNNEQFF	TGTGCTAGTGGTTACGGGGATAGCGGGGGCAACAATGAGCAGTTCTTC
TRBD1	TRBV7-2	-	TRBJ2-7	CASSERQGPFEQYF	TGTGCCAGCAGCGAGAGACAGGGGCCTTTCGAGCAGTACTTC
TRBD1	TRBV29-1	-	TRBJ2-7	CSVDRDRGEQYF	TGCAGCGTTGACCGGGACAGGGGCGAGCAGTACTTC
TRBD1	TRBV4-1	few	TRBJ1-5	CASSLNLAPGGRPQHF	TGCGCCAGCAGCCTAAACCTAGCGCCAGGGGGACGGCCCCAGCATTTT
-	TRBV9	-	TRBJ2-7	CASSVGESSYEQYF	TGTGCCAGCAGCGTAGGTGAGAGCTCCTACGAGCAGTACTTC
-	TRBV6-4	few	TRBJ1-1	CASRVQATNTEAFF	TGTGCCAGCAGGGTACAGGCGACGAACACTGAAGCTTTCTTT
TRBD1	TRBV5-1	-	TRBJ1-2	CASSIQGTTYGYTF	TGCGCCAGCAGCATACAGGGGACGACCTATGGCTACACCTTC
-	TRBV6-5	few	TRBJ2-5	CASNVPGQETQYF	TGTGCCAGCAATGTCCCGGGTCAAGAGACCCAGTACTTC
TRBD2	TRBV19	-	TRBJ2-2	CASSIVGGSNANTGELFF	TGTGCCAGTAGTATAGTCGGGGGGTCAAACGCGAACACCGGGGAGCTGTTTTTT
-	TRBV7-2	few	TRBJ2-2	CAATGREGTGELFF	TGTGCCGCGACGGGGCGGGAAGGCACCGGGGAGCTGTTTTTT
-	TRBV19	-	TRBJ1-2	CASSIDRPGVSGYTF	TGTGCCAGTAGTATAGATCGTCCAGGGGTGAGCGGCTACACCTTC
TRBD1	TRBV27	few	TRBJ1-2	CASSPDRAGYGYTF	TGTGCCAGCAGTCCGGACAGGGCGGGGTATGGCTACACCTTC
-	TRBV2	-	TRBJ2-7	CASSEDLASNYEQYF	TGTGCCAGCAGTGAAGATCTGGCCAGTAACTACGAGCAGTACTTC
TRBD2	TRBV18	-	TRBJ2-7	CASTPGRAGPEQYF	TGTGCCAGCACGCCCGGGAGGGCTGGTCCCGAGCAGTACTTC
-	TRBV2	-	TRBJ2-7	CASSEFPGAYEQYF	TGTGCCAGCAGTGAATTTCCAGGGGCCTACGAGCAGTACTTC
TRBD1	TRBV6-6	-	TRBJ1-1	CASHSPGGRNTEAFF	TGTGCCAGCCATTCCCCAGGGGGAAGGAACACTGAAGCTTTCTTT
TRBD2	TRBV7-2	few	TRBJ2-3	CASSTIAGGPLDTQYF	TGTGCCAGCAGCACAATAGCGGGGGGGCCTTTAGATACGCAGTATTTT
-	TRBV28	few	TRBJ1-5	CASSLMGRGGKWSQHF	TGTGCCAGCAGTTTAATGGGGCGCGGGGGGAAATGGTCCCAGCATTTT
-	TRBV5-4	-	TRBJ2-5	CASSPGEQRETQYF	TGTGCCAGCAGCCCGGGGGAGCAACGGGAGACCCAGTACTTC
-	TRBV7-2	-	TRBJ2-1	CASSLDNRGGNEQFF	TGTGCCAGCAGCTTAGACAACAGGGGAGGAAATGAGCAGTTCTTC
-	TRBV19	-	TRBJ1-5	CASAGSSFISNQPQHF	TGTGCCAGTGCGGGCAGCAGCTTTATTAGCAATCAGCCCCAGCATTTT